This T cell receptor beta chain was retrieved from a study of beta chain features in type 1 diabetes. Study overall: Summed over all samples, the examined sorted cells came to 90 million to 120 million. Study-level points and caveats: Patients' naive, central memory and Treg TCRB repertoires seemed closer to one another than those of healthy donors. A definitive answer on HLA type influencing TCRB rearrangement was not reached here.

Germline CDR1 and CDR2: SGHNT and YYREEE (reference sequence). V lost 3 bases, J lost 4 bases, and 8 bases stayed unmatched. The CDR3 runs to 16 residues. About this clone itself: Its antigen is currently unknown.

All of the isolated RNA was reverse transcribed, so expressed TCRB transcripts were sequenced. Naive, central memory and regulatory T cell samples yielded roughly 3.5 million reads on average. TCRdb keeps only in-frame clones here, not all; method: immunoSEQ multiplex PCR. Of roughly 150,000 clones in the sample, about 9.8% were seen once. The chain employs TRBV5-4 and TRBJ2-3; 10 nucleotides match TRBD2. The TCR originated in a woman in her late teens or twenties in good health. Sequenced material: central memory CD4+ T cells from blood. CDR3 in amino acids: CASSSLAGGGSDTQYF. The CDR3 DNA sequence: TGTGCCAGCAGCTCGTTAGCGGGGGGCGGGTCAGATACGCAGTATTTT.